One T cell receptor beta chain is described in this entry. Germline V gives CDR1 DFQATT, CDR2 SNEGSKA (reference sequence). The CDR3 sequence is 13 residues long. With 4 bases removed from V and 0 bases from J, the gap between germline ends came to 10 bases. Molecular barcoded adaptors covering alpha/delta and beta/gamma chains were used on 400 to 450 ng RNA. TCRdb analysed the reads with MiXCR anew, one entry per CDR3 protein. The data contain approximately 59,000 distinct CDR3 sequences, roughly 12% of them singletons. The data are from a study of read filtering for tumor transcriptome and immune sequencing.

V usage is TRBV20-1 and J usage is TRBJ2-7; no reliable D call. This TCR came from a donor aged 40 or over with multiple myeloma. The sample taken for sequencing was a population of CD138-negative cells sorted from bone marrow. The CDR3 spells CSAIEDSSYEQYF. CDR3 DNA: TGCAGTGCTATCGAGGATAGCTCCTACGAGCAGTACTTC.